This T cell receptor beta chain was captured in a study of regulatory T cells in long-lasting Graves disease. Broader study findings: Persistent patients shared 2,741 public clonotypes among themselves. Newly diagnosed patients shared fewer, at approximately 970.

Documented time point: persistent/refractory GD, antithyroid drugs over 5 years with positive TRAb. Researchers made the TCR library from RNA that was extracted from PBMCs. Criteria from the American Thyroid Association guidelines were applied to diagnose Graves' disease. The V and J ends lost 8 bases and 0 bases respectively, with 13 bases between them. This CDR3 is built from 14 residues. Germline lookup yields CDR1 SGHTA and CDR2 FQGNSA. With iRepertoire HTBI primers and Arm-PCR of CDR3 regions, TCR beta libraries were built. MiXCR, run by TCRdb on the multiplex PCR reads, gives a single entry per CDR3 protein. The sample has about 470,000 distinct CDR3 sequences; around a fifth are singletons. Notes on this clonotype: Its antigen is still unknown.

The sequence was obtained from a female donor with Graves disease. This sample comprised peripheral blood mononuclear cells (PBMCs), obtained when the disease was refractory, from a patient treated with antithyroid drugs. J is TRBJ2-5 and V is TRBV7-2; tentative D call: TRBD2 (6 bases). In nucleotides, the CDR3 is TGTGCCAGCGACTTTGGAGGGCACCAAGAGACCCAGTACTTC. It codes for CASDFGGHQETQYF.